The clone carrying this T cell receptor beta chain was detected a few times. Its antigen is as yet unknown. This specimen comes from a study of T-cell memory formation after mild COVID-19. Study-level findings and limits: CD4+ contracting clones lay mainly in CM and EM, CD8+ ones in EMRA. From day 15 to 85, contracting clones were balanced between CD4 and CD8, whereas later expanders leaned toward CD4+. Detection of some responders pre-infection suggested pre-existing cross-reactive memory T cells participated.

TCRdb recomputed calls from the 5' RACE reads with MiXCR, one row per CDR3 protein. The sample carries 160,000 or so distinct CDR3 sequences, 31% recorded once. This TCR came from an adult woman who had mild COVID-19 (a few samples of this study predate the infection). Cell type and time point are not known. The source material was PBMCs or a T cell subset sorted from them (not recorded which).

CDR3 amino acids: CSVEEVIGSGYTF. Written as DNA, the CDR3 is TGCAGCGTTGAAGAGGTTATAGGGTCTGGCTACACCTTC. This rearrangement joins TRBV29-1 to TRBJ1-2; D call uncertain. V lost 0 bases, J lost 7 bases, and 12 bases lay in between. The CDR3 extends over 13 amino acids. Germline V gene lookup returns CDR1 SQVTM and CDR2 ANQGSEA.